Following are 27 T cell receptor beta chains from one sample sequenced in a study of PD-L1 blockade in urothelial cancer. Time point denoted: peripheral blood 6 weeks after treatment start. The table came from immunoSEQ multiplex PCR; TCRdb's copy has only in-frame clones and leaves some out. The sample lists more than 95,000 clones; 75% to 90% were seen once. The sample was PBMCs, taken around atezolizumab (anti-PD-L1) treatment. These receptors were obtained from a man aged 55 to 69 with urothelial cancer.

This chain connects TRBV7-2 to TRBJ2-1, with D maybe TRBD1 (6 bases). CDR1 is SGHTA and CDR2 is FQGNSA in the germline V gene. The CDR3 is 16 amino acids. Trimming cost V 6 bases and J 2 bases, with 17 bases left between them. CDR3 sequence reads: CASSGLGAGAYNEQFF. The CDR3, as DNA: TGTGCCAGCAGTGGGTTGGGCGCAGGGGCCTACAATGAGCAGTTCTTC.

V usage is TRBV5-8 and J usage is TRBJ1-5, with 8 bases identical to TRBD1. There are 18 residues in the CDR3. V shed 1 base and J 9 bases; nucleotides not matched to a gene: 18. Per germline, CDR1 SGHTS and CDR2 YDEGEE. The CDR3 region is CASSLIGSRTGTALPQHF. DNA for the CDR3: TGTGCCAGCAGCTTGATCGGATCCCGGACAGGGACTGCACTGCCCCAGCATTTT.

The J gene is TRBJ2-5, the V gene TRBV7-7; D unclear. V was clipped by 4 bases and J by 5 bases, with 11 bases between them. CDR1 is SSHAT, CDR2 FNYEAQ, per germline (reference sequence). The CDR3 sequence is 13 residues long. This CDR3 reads CASSYQMEETQYF. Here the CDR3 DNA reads TGTGCCAGCAGCTACCAGATGGAGGAGACCCAGTACTTC.

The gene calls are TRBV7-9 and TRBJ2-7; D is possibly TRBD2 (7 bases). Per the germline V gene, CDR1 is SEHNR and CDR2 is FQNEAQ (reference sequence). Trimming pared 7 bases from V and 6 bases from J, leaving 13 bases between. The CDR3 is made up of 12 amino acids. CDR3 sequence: CASTPGGPEQYF. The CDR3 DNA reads TGTGCCAGCACTCCCGGGGGGCCCGAGCAGTACTTC.

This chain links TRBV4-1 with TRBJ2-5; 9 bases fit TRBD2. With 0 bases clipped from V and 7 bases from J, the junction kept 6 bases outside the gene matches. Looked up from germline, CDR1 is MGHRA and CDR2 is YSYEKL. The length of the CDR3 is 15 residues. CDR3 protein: CASSQDLAGGVTQYF. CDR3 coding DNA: TGCGCCAGCAGCCAAGATCTGGCGGGAGGGGTGACCCAGTACTTC.

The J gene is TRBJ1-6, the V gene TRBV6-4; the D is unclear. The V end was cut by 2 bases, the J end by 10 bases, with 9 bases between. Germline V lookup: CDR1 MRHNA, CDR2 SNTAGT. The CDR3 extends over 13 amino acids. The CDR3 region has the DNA TGTGCCAGCAGTGACCCGGCGGGCTCACCCCTCCACTTT. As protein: CASSDPAGSPLHF.

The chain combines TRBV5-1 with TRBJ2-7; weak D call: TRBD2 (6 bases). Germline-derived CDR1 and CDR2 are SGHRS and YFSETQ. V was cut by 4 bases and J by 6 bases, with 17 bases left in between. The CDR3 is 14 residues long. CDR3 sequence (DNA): TGCGCCAGCAGCCCGCGACTAGGTATTCCCGAGCAGTACTTC. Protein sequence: CASSPRLGIPEQYF.

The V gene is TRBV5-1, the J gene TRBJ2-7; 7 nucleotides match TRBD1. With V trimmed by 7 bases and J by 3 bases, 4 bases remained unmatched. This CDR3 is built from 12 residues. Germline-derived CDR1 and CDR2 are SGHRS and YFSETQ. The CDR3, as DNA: TGCGCCAGCCGGGACAGTGACTACGAGCAGTACTTC. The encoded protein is CASRDSDYEQYF.

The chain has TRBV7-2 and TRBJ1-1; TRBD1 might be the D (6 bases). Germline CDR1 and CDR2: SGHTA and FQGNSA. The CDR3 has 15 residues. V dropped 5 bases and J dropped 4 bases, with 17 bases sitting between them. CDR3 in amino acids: CASSGLQGPVTEAFF. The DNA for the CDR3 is TGTGCCAGCAGCGGACTCCAGGGGCCGGTCACTGAAGCTTTCTTT.

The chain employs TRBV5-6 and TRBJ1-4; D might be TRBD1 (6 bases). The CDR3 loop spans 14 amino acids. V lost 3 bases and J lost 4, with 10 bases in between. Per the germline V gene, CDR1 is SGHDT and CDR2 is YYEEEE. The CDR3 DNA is TGTGCCAGCAGCTGGGGCAGGGGTAATGAAAAACTGTTTTTT. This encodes CASSWGRGNEKLFF.

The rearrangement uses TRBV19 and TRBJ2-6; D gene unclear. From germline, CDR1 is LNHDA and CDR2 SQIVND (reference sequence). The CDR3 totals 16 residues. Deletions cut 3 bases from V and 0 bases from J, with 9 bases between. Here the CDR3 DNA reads TGTGCCAGTAGTATCGACTCACTCTCTGGGGCCAACGTCCTGACTTTC. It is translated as CASSIDSLSGANVLTF.

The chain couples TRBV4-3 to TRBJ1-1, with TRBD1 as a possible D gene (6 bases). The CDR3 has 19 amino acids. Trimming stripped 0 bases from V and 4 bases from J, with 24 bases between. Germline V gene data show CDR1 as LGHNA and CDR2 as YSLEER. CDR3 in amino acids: CASSQDRWGLTGTLTEAFF. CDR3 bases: TGCGCCAGCAGCCAAGATCGTTGGGGTCTAACAGGGACCCTCACTGAAGCTTTCTTT.

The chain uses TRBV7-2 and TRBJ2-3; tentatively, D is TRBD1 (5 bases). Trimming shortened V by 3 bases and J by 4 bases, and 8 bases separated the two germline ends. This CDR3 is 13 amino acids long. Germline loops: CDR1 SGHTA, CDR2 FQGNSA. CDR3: CASSFQGPDTQYF. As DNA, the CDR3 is TGTGCCAGCAGCTTCCAGGGTCCAGATACGCAGTATTTT. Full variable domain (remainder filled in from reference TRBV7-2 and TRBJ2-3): GAGVSQSPSNKVTEKGKDVELRCDPISGHTALYWYRQSLGQGLEFLIYFQGNSAPDKSGLPSDRFSAERTGGSVSTLTIQRTQQEDSAVYLCASSFQGPDTQYFGPGTRLTVL.

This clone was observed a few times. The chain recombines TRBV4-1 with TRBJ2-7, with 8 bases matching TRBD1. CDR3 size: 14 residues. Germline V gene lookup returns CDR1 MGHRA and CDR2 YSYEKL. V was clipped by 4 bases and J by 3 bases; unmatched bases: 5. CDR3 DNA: TGCGCCAGCAGCCCAAGGACAGGGAGCTACGAGCAGTACTTC. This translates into CASSPRTGSYEQYF.

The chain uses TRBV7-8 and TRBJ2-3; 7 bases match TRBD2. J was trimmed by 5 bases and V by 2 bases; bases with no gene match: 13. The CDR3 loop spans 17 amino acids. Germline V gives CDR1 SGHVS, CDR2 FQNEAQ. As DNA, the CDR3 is TGTGCCAGCAGCTTAAACCTCGGCGGGAGTTCGTTAGATACGCAGTATTTT. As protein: CASSLNLGGSSLDTQYF.

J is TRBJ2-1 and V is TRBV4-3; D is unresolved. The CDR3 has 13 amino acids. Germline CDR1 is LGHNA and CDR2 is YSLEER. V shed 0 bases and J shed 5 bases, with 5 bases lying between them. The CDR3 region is CASSQDADNEQFF. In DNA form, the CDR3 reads TGCGCCAGCAGCCAAGATGCGGACAATGAGCAGTTCTTC.

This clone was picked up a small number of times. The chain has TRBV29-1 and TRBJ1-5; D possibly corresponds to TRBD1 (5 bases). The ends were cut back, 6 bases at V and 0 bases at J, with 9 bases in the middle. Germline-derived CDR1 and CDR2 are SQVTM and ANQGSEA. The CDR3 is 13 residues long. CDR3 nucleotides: TGCAGCGTGCAGGGATATAGCAATCAGCCCCAGCATTTT. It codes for CSVQGYSNQPQHF.

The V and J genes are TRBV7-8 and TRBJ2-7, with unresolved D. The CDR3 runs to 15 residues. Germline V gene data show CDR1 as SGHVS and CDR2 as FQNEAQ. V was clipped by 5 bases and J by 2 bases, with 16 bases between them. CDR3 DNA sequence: TGTGCCAGCAGCCGTATACCCGATCGCGCCTACGAGCAGTACTTC. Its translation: CASSRIPDRAYEQYF.

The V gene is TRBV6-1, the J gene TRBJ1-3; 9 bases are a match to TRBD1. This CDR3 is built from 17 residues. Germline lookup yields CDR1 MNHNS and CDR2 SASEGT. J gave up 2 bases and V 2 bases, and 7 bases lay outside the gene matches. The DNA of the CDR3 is TGTGCCAGCAGTGAATATGGGAACAGGGGGCCTGGAAACACCATATATTTT. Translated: CASSEYGNRGPGNTIYF.

The CDR3: CASSLGAGGSSYNEQFF. CDR3 bases: TGTGCCAGCAGCTTAGGGGCGGGAGGGAGCTCCTACAATGAGCAGTTCTTC. This chain connects TRBV7-8 to TRBJ2-1, with 9 bases matching TRBD2. V lost 1 base, J lost 0 bases, and 4 bases stayed unmatched. There are 17 residues in the CDR3. Germline CDR1 reads SGHVS; CDR2 reads FQNEAQ.

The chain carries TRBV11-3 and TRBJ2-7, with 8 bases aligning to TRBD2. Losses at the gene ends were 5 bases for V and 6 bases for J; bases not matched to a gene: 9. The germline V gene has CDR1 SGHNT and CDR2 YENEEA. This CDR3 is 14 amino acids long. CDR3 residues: CASSRGGGRREQYF. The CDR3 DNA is TGTGCCAGCAGCCGCGGCGGGGGGAGACGCGAGCAGTACTTC.

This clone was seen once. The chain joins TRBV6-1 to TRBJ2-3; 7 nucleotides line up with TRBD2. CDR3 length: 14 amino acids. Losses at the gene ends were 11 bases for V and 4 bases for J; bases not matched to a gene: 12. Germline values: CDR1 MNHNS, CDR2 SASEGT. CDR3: CAAGEGRDPDTQYF. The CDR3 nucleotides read TGTGCCGCCGGGGAGGGGAGAGACCCAGATACGCAGTATTTT.

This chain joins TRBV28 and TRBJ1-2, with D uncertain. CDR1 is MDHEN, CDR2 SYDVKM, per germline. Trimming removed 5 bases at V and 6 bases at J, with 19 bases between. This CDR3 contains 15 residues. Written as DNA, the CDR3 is TGTGCCAGCAGTACCAGATGGCAGTTATTCGATGGCTACACCTTC. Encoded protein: CASSTRWQLFDGYTF.

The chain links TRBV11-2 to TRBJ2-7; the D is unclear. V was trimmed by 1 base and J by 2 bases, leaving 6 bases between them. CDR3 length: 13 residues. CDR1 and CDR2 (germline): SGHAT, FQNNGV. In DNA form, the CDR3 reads TGTGCCAGCAGCTTAGGGCTAGCCTACGAGCAGTACTTC. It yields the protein CASSLGLAYEQYF.

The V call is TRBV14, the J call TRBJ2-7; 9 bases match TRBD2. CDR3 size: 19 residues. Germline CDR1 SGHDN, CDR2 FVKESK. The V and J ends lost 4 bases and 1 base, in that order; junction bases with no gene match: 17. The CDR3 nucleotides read TGTGCCAGCAGCCTGTCTCGGGCTAGCGGGAAGGGCGGATCCTACGAGCAGTACTTC. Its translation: CASSLSRASGKGGSYEQYF.

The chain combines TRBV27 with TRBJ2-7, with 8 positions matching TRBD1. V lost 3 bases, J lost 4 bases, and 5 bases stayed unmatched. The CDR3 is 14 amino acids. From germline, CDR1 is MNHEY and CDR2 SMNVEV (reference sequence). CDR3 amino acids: CASSLGTGIYEQYF. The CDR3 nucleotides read TGTGCCAGCAGTTTGGGGACAGGTATTTACGAGCAGTACTTC.

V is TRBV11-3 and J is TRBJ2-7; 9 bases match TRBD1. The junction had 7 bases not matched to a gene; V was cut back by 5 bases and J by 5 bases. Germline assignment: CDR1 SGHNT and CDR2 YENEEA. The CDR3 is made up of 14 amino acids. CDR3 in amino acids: CASSTDRGKDEQYF. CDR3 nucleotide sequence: TGTGCCAGCAGCACGGACAGGGGAAAAGACGAGCAGTACTTC. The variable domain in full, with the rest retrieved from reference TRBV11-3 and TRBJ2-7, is EAGVVQSPRYKIIEKKQPVAFWCNPISGHNTLYWYLQNLGQGPELLIRYENEEAVDDSQLPKDRFSAERLKGVDSTLKIQPAELGDSAVYLCASSTDRGKDEQYFGPGTRLTVT.